This TCR beta chain was recovered during a study of blood T cell repertoires in COVID-19 (dated by TCRdb to 2018 to 2021). Broadly, across the study: Samples from collaborators originated in the United States, Italy and Spain and spanned both the acute and convalescent phases of COVID-19. The sample metadata nearly always contained a de-identified subject ID, COVID-19 status, age in years and sex. The samples were drawn from the first 160 participants of the ongoing ImmuneRACE study and from 950 to 1,500 subjects provided by 6 global collaborators. The repertoires were made available in a free public database intended to serve as a resource for research on the immune response to SARS-CoV-2. HLA class I and class II types, where available, came from metadata supplied by the sample provider rather than from assay-based typing. The dataset comprised deeply sampled blood TCRbeta repertoires from subjects exposed to, actively infected with, or recovered from COVID-19. The material from the prospective study consisted of cDNA or gDNA derived from T cells, B-cell-depleted T cells, or PBMCs. Summary of the overall study and its limitations: Clinical and demographic metadata were provided uncurated, with the amount varying by source and participant.

Participants in the prospective study were enrolled through a virtual design, were aged roughly 18 to 100 years, and lived in 20 to 30 United States geographic areas. In the prospective study, participants were assigned to cohorts based on the clinical history participants reported in a screening survey and a study questionnaire. Recovered participants in ImmuneRACE Cohort 3 were defined by two consecutive negative NP/OP PCR tests, clearance by a healthcare professional, or resolution of symptoms. In the prospective study, mobile phlebotomists collected whole blood, serum and a nasopharyngeal or oropharyngeal swab from each participant. Additional blood draws and questionnaires over an approximately two-month period could optionally be provided by prospective study participants. Blood samples from the prospective study were shipped frozen or at room temperature prior to DNA extraction. The cysteine opens and the phenylalanine closes a CDR3 of 18 amino acids. The only DNA kept is the CDR3, 54 bases in frame from the first base. The germline V gene provides CDR1 KGHDR and CDR2 SFDVKD. Here V drops 3 bases and J drops 2 bases, and the junction holds 11 bases not matched to any gene.

The immunoSEQ Assay, a bias-controlled multiplex PCR, was used to amplify TCRbeta CDR3 regions from genomic DNA. Processing in the source paper ran as follows. The number of nucleated cells in each sample was estimated by amplification of reference gene primers within the assay. To quantify the absolute abundance of each unique TCRbeta CDR3 rearrangement, sequence reads were collapsed and filtered. For each sample, productive Simpson clonality was calculated by taking the square root of Simpson's diversity index across productive rearrangements. TCRdb holds this immuneACCESS table with in-frame rearrangements only. Some clones are missing; in checked studies, unresolved V genes explain under half, and the rest has no known cause. V and J calls and clone size are as listed in that table; D and trimming were resolved from the DNA. This sample has roughly 520,000 clones in its table, and 85% to 90% of those were observed once. The ten largest clones take up approximately 1.8% of the sample.

This clone has just one count. The antigen it recognizes is unknown. No much larger clone is present one base from it, and per-base qualities are unavailable. This receptor was taken from a woman in her thirties or forties who had recovered from COVID-19. Sample: PBMCs or T cells enriched from blood (not recorded which). In this chain, TRBV24-1 is recombined with TRBJ1-5, and TRBD1 matches 8 of the central bases. The CDR3 sequence is CATSDPRQGSLGNQPQHF. The base sequence is TGTGCCACCAGTGATCCGAGACAGGGGAGTTTAGGCAATCAGCCCCAGCATTTT.